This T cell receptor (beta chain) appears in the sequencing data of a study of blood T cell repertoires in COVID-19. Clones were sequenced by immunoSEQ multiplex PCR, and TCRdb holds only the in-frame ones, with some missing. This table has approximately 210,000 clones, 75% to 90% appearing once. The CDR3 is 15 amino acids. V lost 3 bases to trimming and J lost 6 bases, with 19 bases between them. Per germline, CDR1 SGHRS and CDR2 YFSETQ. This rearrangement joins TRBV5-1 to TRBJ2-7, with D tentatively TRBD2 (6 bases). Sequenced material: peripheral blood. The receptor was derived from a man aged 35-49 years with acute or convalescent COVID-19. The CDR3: CASSSSAGPLPEQYF. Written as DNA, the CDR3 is TGCGCCAGCAGCTCCTCCGCGGGACCCCTCCCCGAGCAGTACTTC.